This T cell receptor beta chain derives from a study of radiation and T cells in renal cell carcinoma. Points from the study as a whole: In blood, top tumor clones expanded by 2 weeks, shrinking by 4.

There are 15 residues in the CDR3. Per germline, CDR1 SGHTS and CDR2 YDEGEE. After removal of 1 base from V and 8 bases from J, the junction contained 5 bases not matched to a gene. Generated by immunoSEQ multiplex PCR, the TCRdb table keeps only in-frame clones and is missing some. The data contain 100,000 to 150,000 clones, approximately 80% of them singletons. With respect to this clone: Antigen unknown.

Time point meaning: baseline pretreatment blood. Indicated treatment: 15 Gy SBRT to primary tumor, nephrectomy 4 weeks later. The sequencing here drew on blood, taken from a patient whose treatment included radiotherapy and nephrectomy. The sequence was collected from a woman aged 55-75 years with renal cell carcinoma. The chain joins TRBV5-8 to TRBJ2-1, with 11 bases identical to TRBD2. CDR3 DNA sequence: TGTGCCAGCAGCTTGCGTGGGACTAGCGGCTATGAGCAGTTCTTC. This sequence encodes CASSLRGTSGYEQFF.